The rows below give T cell receptor beta chains drawn from one sample of a study of shared clonotypes between healthy human individuals. Some clones are missing from TCRdb's copy, which holds only in-frame ones; the method was immunoSEQ multiplex PCR. The sample holds 2 million or so clones, about 95% seen once. Material for sequencing was naive CD8+ T cells sorted from blood. These TCRs come from a man between 18 and 35 years old in good health. The CDR3 runs from the conserved cysteine through the conserved F or W. D genes are given only for firm matches. The size entry is marked missing in some rows and otherwise reads once, few, many or a size class.

>TRBD2|TRBV6-5|TRBJ2-1|14|.
TGTGCCAGCAGTGGGACTACCCCGGGCAATGAGCAGTTCTTC
CASSGTTPGNEQFF
>TRBD1|TRBV19|TRBJ1-2|14|.
TGTGCCAGTAGTTTTGGACAGGGTGACTATGGCTACACCTTC
CASSFGQGDYGYTF
>TRBD2|TRBV9|TRBJ2-3|15|.
TGTGCCAGCAGCCCTTCCGGGACTAGCGGAGATACGCAGTATTTT
CASSPSGTSGDTQYF
>.|TRBV15|TRBJ2-7|13|.
TGTGCCACCAGCAGGACGAACAGCTACGAGCAGTACTTC
CATSRTNSYEQYF
>.|TRBV7-2|TRBJ1-1|14|.
TGTGCCAGCAGCTTAGAAGTAAGCGGGCCTGAAGCTTTCTTT
CASSLEVSGPEAFF
>.|TRBV19|TRBJ1-6|16|once
TGTGCCAGTAGTATAGATGGCGGGTCCTGGAATTCACCCCTCCACTTT
CASSIDGGSWNSPLHF
>.|TRBV29-1|TRBJ2-2|14|.
TGCAGCGTTGTCCCAGGGATTGGCACCGGGGAGCTGTTTTTT
CSVVPGIGTGELFF
>.|TRBV5-6|TRBJ1-3|12|.
TGTGCCAGTGGTTCCTCTGGAAACACCATATATTTT
CASGSSGNTIYF
>TRBD1|TRBV5-1|TRBJ1-2|16|.
TGCGCCAGCAGCTTTGATCGGACAGGGGAGAGTGTTGGCTACACCTTC
CASSFDRTGESVGYTF
>TRBD1|TRBV11-2|TRBJ2-1|14|.
TGTGCCAGCAGCTTATGGACAGGCCACAATGAGCAGTTCTTC
CASSLWTGHNEQFF
>TRBD2|TRBV4-3|TRBJ2-1|14|.
TGCGCCAGCAGCCAAGAGTGGACTAGCGACAAGCAGTTCTTC
CASSQEWTSDKQFF
>TRBD2|TRBV5-1|TRBJ2-3|14|.
TGCGCCAGCAGCTTAGCGGGAGCCACAGATACGCAGTATTTT
CASSLAGATDTQYF
>.|TRBV9|TRBJ1-3|15|.
TGTGCCAGCAGCGGGGACGGACTCTCTGGAAACACCATATATTTT
CASSGDGLSGNTIYF
>.|TRBV9|TRBJ2-7|13|once
TGTGCCAGCAGCACGTCGCGGGGAGGCGAGCAGTACTTC
CASSTSRGGEQYF
>.|TRBV11-2|TRBJ2-7|13|.
TGTGCCAGCAGCTTACGGGTTGGCTACGAGCAGTACTTC
CASSLRVGYEQYF
>.|TRBV5-6|TRBJ2-1|14|.
TGTGCCAGCAGCCCATATTACGGGCACAATGAGCAGTTCTTC
CASSPYYGHNEQFF
>.|TRBV10-3|TRBJ2-7|11|.
TGTGCCATCGGGGCAGGCTACGAGCAGTACTTC
CAIGAGYEQYF
>.|TRBV27|TRBJ1-5|14|.
TGTGCCAGCAGCCTAGCTGGGTTAGTGCAGCCCCAGCATTTT
CASSLAGLVQPQHF
>.|TRBV5-1|TRBJ1-4|10|.
TGCGCCAATGCTACCGAAAAACTGTTTTTT
CANATEKLFF
>TRBD2|TRBV27|TRBJ2-1|15|.
TGTGCCAGCAGTTTTCTGTCTAGCGGGGGTAATGAGCAGTTCTTC
CASSFLSSGGNEQFF
>.|TRBV27|TRBJ1-3|15|.
TGTGCCAGCAGCCAAATTGGGACCACTGGAAACACCATATATTTT
CASSQIGTTGNTIYF
>TRBD2|TRBV6-5|TRBJ2-7|14|.
TGTGCCAGCAGTTACATAGCGGGAGGCGAAGAGCAGTACTTC
CASSYIAGGEEQYF
>TRBD1|TRBV6-5|TRBJ2-5|14|.
TGTGCCAGCAGTTACGGTACAGGGGGAGAGACCCAGTACTTC
CASSYGTGGETQYF
>.|TRBV5-4|TRBJ2-2|15|.
TGTGCCAGCAGCTTGGAGTGGCCGGAGGGCGGGGAGCTGTTTTTT
CASSLEWPEGGELFF
>TRBD1|TRBV28|TRBJ1-5|15|.
TGTGCCAGCAGTTCCTTGACAGGGTTTGATCAGCCCCAGCATTTT
CASSSLTGFDQPQHF
>.|TRBV5-4|TRBJ2-2|12|.
TGTGCCAGCAGCTTTGGCGCCGGGGAGCTGTTTTTT
CASSFGAGELFF
>.|TRBV25-1|TRBJ1-1|11|.
TGTGCCAGCAGGACGAACACTGAAGCTTTCTTT
CASRTNTEAFF
>TRBD1|TRBV27|TRBJ1-2|12|.
TGTGCCAGCAGTCTGACAGGGACTGGCTACACCTTC
CASSLTGTGYTF
>.|TRBV28|TRBJ2-7|13|.
TGTGCCAGCAGTTTCCCTGAGGAATCCGAGCAGTACTTC
CASSFPEESEQYF